This TCR beta chain was recorded in a study of blood T cell repertoires in COVID-19. Sequencing was performed with immunoSEQ multiplex PCR; in TCRdb, only in-frame clones are kept and a portion is missing. Of approximately 63,000 clones listed, 87% were seen once; the top ten hold 4% to 6%. This clone has a handful of counts. The germline V gene encodes CDR1 MNHEY and CDR2 SMNVEV (reference sequence). Trimming took off 2 bases at V and 3 bases at J, with 11 bases between the two ends. The CDR3 extends over 15 amino acids. The source material was peripheral blood. The gene calls are TRBV27 and TRBJ1-5; possibly TRBD1 for D (5 bases). This TCR was recovered from an elderly man in a cohort sampled during active COVID-19. CDR3 amino acids: CASSLKSGFNQPQHF. CDR3 DNA sequence: TGTGCCAGCAGTTTAAAGTCAGGGTTCAATCAGCCCCAGCATTTT.